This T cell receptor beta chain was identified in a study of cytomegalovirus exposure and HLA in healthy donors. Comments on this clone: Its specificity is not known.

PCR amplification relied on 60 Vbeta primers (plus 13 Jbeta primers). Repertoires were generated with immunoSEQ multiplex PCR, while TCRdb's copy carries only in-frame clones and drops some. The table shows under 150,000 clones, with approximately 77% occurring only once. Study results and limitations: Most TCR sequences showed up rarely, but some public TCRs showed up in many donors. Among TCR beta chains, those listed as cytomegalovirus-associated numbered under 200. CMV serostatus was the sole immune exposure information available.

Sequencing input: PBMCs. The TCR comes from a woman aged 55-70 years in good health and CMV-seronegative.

As DNA, the CDR3 is TGTGCCAGCACCCTACAGGGGGCCGCCTACGAGCAGTACTTC. Its translation: CASTLQGAAYEQYF. The chain carries TRBV6-1 and TRBJ2-7; 9 nucleotides line up with TRBD1. CDR3 length: 14 amino acids. V was clipped by 7 bases and J by 2 bases; unmatched bases: 6. Germline CDR1 MNHNS, CDR2 SASEGT.